This T cell receptor beta chain was identified in a study of molecular identifiers for immune sequencing clone quantification. This clonotype was detected many times. The V and J ends lost 4 bases and 7 bases respectively, with 13 bases between them. The CDR3 consists of 13 residues. Germline V CDR1 and CDR2: LNHDA, SQIVND (reference sequence). TCRdb processed the PCR reads anew with MiXCR; each CDR3 protein has one entry. Of some 66,000 distinct CDR3 sequences in the sample, 15% to 20% were seen once. The sequence came from a human donor in good health. Some libraries in this study had Jurkat cell RNA spiked in. Sequencing input: naive CD8+ T cells from blood, with Jurkat cell RNA spiked in. Subset: FACS-sorted CD8+CD4-CCR7+CD45RA+ naive T cells. V is TRBV19 and J is TRBJ2-5; a weak D match, TRBD1 (6 bases). CDR3 protein: CASSNTGFVTQYF. Written as DNA, the CDR3 is TGTGCCAGTAGTAACACAGGGTTTGTGACCCAGTACTTC.